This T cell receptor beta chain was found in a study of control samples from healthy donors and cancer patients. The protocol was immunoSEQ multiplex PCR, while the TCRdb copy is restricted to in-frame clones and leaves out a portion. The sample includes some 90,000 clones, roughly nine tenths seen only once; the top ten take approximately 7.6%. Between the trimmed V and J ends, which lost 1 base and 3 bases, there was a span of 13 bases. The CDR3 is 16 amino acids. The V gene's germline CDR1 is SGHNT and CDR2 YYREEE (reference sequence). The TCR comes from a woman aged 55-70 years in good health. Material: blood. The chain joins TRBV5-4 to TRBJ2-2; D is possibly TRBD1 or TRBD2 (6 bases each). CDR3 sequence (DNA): TGTGCCAGCAGCTTGTGGGGGGCACAGTACACCGGGGAGCTGTTTTTT. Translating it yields CASSLWGAQYTGELFF.